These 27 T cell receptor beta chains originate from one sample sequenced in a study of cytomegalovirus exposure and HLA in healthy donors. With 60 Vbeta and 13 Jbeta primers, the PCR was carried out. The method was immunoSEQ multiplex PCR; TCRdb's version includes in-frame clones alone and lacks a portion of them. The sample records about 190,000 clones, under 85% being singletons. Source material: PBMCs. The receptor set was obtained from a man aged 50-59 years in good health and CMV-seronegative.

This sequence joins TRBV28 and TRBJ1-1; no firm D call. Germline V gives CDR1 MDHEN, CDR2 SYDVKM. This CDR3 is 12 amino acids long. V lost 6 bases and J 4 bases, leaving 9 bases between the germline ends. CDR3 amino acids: CASSQSVTEAFF. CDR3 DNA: TGTGCCAGCAGCCAATCGGTCACTGAAGCTTTCTTT.

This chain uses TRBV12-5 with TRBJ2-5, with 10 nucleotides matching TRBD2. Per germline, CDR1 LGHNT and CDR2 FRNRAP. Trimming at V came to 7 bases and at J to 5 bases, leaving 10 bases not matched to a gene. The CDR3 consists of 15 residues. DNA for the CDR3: TGTGCTAGTGCCTTAAGCGGGAGGGGAGGGGAGACCCAGTACTTC. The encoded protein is CASALSGRGGETQYF.

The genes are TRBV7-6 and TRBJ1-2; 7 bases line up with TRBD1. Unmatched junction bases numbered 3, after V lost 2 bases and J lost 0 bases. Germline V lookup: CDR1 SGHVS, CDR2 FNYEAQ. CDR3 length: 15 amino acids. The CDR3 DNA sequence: TGTGCCAGCAGCTTACAAACAGGGGCTAACTATGGCTACACCTTC. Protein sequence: CASSLQTGANYGYTF.

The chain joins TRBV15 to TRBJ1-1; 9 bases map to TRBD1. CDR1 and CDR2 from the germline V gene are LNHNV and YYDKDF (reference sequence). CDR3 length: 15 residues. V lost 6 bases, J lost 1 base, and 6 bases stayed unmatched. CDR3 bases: TGTGCCACCAGGACGGACAGGGGTGGGAACACTGAAGCTTTCTTT. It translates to CATRTDRGGNTEAFF.

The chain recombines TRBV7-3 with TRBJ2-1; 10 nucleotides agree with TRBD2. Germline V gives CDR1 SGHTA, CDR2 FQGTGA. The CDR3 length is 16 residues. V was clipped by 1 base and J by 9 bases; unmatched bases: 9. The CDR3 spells CASSLKVLAGVGEQFF. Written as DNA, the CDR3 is TGTGCCAGCAGCTTAAAAGTGCTAGCGGGAGTGGGTGAGCAGTTCTTC.

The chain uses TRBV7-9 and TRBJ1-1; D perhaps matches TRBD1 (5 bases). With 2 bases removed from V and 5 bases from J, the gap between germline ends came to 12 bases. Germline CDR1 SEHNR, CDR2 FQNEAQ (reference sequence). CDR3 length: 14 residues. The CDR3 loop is CASSLRQGQTEAFF. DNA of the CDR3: TGTGCCAGCAGCTTACGGCAGGGCCAAACTGAAGCTTTCTTT.

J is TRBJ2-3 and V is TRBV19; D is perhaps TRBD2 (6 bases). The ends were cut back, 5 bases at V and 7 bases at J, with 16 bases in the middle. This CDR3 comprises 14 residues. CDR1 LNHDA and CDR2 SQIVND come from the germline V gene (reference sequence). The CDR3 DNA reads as TGTGCCAGTAGTGACGGGAGAGACGTGAATACGCAGTATTTT. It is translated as CASSDGRDVNTQYF. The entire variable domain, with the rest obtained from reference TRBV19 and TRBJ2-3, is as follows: DGGITQSPKYLFRKEGQNVTLSCEQNLNHDAMYWYRQDPGQGLRLIYYSQIVNDFQKGDIAEGYSVSREKKESFPLTVTSAQKNPTAFYLCASSDGRDVNTQYFGPGTRLTVL.

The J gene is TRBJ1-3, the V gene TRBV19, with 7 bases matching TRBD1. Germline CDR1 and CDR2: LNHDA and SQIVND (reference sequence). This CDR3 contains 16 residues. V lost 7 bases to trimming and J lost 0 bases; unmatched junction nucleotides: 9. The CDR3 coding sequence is TGTGCCAGTATCCAATTGGGGACAGTCTCTGGAAACACCATATATTTT. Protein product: CASIQLGTVSGNTIYF.

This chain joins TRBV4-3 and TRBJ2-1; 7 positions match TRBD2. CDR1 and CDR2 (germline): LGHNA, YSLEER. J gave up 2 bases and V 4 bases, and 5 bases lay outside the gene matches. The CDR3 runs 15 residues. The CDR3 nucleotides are TGCGCCAGCAGCCGACTAGCAGCAGCCTACAATGAGCAGTTCTTC. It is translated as CASSRLAAAYNEQFF.

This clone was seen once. CDR3 sequence reads: CASSGSGATYNEQFF. The CDR3 bases are TGTGCCAGCAGCGGTAGCGGGGCGACCTACAATGAGCAGTTCTTC. The chain couples TRBV9 to TRBJ2-1, with 8 bases fitting TRBD2. The CDR3 spans 15 residues. J gave up 2 bases and V 3 bases, and 4 bases lay outside the gene matches. From germline, CDR1 is SGDLS and CDR2 YYNGEE.

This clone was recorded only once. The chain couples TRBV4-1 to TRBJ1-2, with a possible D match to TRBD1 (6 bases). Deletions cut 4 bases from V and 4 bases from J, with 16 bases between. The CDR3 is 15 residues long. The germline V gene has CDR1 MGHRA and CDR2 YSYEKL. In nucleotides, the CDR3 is TGCGCCAGCAGCCGCGAACCTGGACAGCCCTATGGCTACACCTTC. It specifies CASSREPGQPYGYTF.

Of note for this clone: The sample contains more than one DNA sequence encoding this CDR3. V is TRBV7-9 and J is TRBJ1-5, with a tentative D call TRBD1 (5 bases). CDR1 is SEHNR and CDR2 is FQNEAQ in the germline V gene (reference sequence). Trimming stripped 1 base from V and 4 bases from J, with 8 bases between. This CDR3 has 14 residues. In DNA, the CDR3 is TGTGCCAGCAGCTTAGGTCAGGGAAATCAGCCCCAGCATTTT. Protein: CASSLGQGNQPQHF.

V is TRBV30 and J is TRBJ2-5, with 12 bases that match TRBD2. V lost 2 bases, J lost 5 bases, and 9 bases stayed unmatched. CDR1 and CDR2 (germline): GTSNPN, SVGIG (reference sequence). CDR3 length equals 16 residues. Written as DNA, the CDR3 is TGTGCCTGGAGTCCCCCGGGACTAGCGGGCGGGGAGACCCAGTACTTC. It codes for CAWSPPGLAGGETQYF.

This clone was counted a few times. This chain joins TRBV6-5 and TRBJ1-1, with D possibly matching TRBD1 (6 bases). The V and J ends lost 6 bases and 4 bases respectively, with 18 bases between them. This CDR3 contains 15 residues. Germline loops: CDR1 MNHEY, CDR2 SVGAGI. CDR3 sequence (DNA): TGTGCCAGCAGCCCACACGGGGGGCAGACCACTGAAGCTTTCTTT. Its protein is CASSPHGGQTTEAFF.

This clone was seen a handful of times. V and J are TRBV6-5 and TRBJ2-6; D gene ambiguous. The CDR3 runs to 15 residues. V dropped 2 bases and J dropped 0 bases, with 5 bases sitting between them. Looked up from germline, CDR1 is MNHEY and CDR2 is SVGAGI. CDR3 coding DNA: TGTGCCAGCAGTTACAAGAGCTCTGGGGCCAACGTCCTGACTTTC. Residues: CASSYKSSGANVLTF.

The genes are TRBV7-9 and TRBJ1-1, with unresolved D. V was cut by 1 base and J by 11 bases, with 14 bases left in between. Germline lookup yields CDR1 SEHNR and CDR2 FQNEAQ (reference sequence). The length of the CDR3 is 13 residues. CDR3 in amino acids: CASSLELEEKAFF. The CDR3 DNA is TGTGCCAGCAGCTTAGAGCTCGAGGAGAAGGCTTTCTTT.

The CDR3 loop is CASSQGTGFTTNEKLFF. CDR3 DNA: TGCGCCAGCAGCCAAGGGACAGGGTTTACAACTAATGAAAAACTGTTTTTT. The V call is TRBV4-1, the J call TRBJ1-4; 8 bases align to TRBD1. The CDR3 contains 17 residues. CDR1 is MGHRA and CDR2 is YSYEKL in the germline V gene. Losses at the gene ends were 1 base for V and 0 bases for J; bases not matched to a gene: 4.

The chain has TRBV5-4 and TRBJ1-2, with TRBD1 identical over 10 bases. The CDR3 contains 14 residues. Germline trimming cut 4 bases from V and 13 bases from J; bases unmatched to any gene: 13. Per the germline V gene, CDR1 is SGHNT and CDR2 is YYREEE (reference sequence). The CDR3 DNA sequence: TGTGCCAGCAGCCAAATCCGGGACAGGGGCCGCAGCACCTTC. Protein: CASSQIRDRGRSTF. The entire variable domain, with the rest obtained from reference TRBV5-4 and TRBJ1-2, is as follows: ETGVTQSPTHLIKTRGQQVTLRCSSQSGHNTVSWYQQALGQGPQFIFQYYREEENGRGNFPPRFSGLQFPNYSSELNVNALELDDSALYLCASSQIRDRGRSTFGSGTRLTVV.

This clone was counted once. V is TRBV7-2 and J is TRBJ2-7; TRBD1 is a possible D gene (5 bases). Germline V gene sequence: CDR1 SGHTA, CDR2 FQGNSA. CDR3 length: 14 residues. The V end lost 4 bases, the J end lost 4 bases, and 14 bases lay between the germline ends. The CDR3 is CASSYIGAPYEQYF. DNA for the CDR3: TGTGCCAGCAGCTACATAGGGGCGCCTTACGAGCAGTACTTC.

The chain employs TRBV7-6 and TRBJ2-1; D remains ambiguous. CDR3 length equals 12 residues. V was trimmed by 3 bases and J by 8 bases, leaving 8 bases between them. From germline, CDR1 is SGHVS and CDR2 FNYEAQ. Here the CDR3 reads CASSFGSDEQFF. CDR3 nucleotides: TGTGCCAGCAGCTTTGGAAGCGATGAGCAGTTCTTC.

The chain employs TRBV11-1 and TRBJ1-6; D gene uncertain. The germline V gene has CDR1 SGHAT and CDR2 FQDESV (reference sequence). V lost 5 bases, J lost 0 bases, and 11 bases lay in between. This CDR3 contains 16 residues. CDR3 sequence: CASSQDGSSYNSPLHF. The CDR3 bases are TGTGCCAGCAGCCAGGACGGGAGCTCCTATAATTCACCCCTCCACTTT.

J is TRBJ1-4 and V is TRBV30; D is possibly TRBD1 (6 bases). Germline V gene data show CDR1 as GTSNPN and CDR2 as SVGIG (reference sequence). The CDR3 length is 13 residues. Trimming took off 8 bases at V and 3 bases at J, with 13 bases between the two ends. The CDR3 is CATQGQANEKLFF. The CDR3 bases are TGTGCCACCCAGGGACAAGCTAATGAAAAACTGTTTTTT. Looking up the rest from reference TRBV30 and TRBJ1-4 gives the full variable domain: SQTIHQWPATLVQPVGSPLSLECTVEGTSNPNLYWYRQAAGRGLQLLFYSVGIGQISSEVPQNLSASRPQDRQFILSSKKLLLSDSGFYLCATQGQANEKLFFGSGTQLSVL.

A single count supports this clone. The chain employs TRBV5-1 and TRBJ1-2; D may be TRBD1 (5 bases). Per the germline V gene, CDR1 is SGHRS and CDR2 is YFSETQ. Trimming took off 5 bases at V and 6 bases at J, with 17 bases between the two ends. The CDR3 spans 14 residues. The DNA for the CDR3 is TGCGCCAGCAGGGTGGGGCCCGATAGGAATGGCTACACCTTC. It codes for CASRVGPDRNGYTF.

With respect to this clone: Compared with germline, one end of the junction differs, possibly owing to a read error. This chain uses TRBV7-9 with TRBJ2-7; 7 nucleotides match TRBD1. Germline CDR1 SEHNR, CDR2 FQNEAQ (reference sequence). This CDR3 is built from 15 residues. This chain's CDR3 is CSSSAAGGRSYEQYF. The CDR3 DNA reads TGTTCCAGCAGCGCGGCAGGGGGACGCTCCTACGAGCAGTACTTC.

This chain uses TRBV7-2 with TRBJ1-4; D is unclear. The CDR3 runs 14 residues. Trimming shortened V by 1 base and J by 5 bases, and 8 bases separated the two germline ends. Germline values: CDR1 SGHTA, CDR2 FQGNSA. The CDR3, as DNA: TGTGCCAGCAGCTTAGAACTCCGGAATGAAAAACTGTTTTTT. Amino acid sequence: CASSLELRNEKLFF.

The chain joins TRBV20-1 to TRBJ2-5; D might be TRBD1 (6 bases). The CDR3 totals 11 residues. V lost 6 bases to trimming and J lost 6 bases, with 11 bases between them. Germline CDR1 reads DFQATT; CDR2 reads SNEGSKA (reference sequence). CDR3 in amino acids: CSADRWKTQYF. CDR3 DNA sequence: TGCAGTGCGGACAGATGGAAGACCCAGTACTTC.

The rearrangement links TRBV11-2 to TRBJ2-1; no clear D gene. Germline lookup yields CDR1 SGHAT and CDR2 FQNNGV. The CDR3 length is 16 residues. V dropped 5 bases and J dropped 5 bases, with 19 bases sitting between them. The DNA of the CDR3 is TGTGCCAGCAGCCCGAGACCCGACAAGGTCCACAATGAGCAGTTCTTC. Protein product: CASSPRPDKVHNEQFF. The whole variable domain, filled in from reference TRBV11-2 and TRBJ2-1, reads EAGVAQSPRYKIIEKRQSVAFWCNPISGHATLYWYQQILGQGPKLLIQFQNNGVVDDSQLPKDRFSAERLKGVDSTLKIQPAKLEDSAVYLCASSPRPDKVHNEQFFGPGTRLTVL.